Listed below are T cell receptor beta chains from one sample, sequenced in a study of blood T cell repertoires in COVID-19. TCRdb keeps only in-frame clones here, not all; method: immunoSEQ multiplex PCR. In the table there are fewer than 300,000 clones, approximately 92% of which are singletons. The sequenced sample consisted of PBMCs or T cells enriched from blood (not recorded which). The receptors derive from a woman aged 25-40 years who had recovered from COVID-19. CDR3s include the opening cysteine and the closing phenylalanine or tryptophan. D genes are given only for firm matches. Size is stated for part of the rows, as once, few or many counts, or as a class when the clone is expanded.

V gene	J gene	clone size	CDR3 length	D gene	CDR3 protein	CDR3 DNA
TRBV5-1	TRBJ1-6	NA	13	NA	CASSLDQNDPLHF	TGCGCCAGCAGCTTGGATCAGAACGATCCCCTCCACTTT
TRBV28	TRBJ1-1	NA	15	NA	CASSLLQVVPTEAFF	TGTGCCAGCAGTTTATTACAGGTTGTCCCAACCGAAGCTTTCTTT
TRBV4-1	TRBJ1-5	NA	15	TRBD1	CASSRDRGLYQPQHF	TGCGCCAGCAGTCGAGACAGGGGGCTTTACCAGCCCCAGCATTTT
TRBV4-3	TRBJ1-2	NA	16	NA	CASSQEWSGAGYGYTF	TGCGCCAGCAGCCAAGAGTGGTCAGGGGCGGGCTATGGCTACACCTTC
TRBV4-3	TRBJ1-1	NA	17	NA	CASSQDWSRVTNTEAFF	TGCGCCAGCAGCCAAGATTGGTCCAGGGTGACGAACACTGAAGCTTTCTTT
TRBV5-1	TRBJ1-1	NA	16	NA	CASSLGGGRTNTEAFF	TGCGCCAGCAGCTTGGGAGGGGGACGAACGAACACTGAAGCTTTCTTT
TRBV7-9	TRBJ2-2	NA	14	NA	CASSLAGVTGELFF	TGTGCCAGCAGCTTAGCGGGAGTTACCGGGGAGCTGTTTTTT
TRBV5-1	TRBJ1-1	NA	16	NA	CASSLAGGDMNTEAFF	TGCGCCAGCAGCTTGGCCGGGGGAGATATGAACACTGAAGCTTTCTTT
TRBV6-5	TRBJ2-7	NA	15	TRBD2	CASKLAGDISYEQYF	TGTGCCAGCAAACTAGCGGGAGACATCTCCTACGAGCAGTACTTC
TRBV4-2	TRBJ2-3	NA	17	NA	CASSQDRPGTGTDTQYF	TGTGCCAGCAGCCAAGACCGCCCCGGCACAGGCACAGATACGCAGTATTTT
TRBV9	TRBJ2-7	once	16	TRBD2	CASSNGLAGESGEQYF	TGTGCCAGCAGCAACGGACTAGCGGGAGAATCTGGGGAGCAGTACTTC